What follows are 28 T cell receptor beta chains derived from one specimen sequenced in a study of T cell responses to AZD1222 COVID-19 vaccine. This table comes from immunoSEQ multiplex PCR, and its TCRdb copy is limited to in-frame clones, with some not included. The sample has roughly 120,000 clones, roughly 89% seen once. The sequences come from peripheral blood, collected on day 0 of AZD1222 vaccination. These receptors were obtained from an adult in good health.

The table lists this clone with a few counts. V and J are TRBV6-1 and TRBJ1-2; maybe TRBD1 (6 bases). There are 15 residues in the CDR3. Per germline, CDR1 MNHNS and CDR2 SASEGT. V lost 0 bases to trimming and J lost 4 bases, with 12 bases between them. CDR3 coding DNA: TGTGCCAGCAGTGAAGCGGGGGGCTCGGTCTATGGCTACACCTTC. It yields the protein CASSEAGGSVYGYTF.

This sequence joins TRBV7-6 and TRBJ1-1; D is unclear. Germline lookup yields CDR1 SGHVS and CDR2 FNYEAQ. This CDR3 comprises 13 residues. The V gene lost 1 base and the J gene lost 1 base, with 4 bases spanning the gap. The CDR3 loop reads CASSLGQNTEAFF. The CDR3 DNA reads TGTGCCAGCAGCTTAGGACAGAACACTGAAGCTTTCTTT.

DNA of the CDR3: TGTGCCAGCAGCTATAGACCCATAGCCCTCCATGGCTACACCTTC. This translates into CASSYRPIALHGYTF. This sequence joins TRBV11-2 and TRBJ1-2; D remains unclear. The germline V and J ends were trimmed by 4 bases and 6 bases, with 18 bases remaining between them. The CDR3 consists of 15 residues. CDR1 is SGHAT and CDR2 is FQNNGV in the germline V gene.

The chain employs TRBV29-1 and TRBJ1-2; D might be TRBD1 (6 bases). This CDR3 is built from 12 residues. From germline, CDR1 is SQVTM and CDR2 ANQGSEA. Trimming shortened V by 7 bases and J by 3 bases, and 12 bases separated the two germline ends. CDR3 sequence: CSAQEGDYGYTF. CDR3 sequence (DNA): TGCAGCGCCCAAGAGGGGGACTATGGCTACACCTTC.

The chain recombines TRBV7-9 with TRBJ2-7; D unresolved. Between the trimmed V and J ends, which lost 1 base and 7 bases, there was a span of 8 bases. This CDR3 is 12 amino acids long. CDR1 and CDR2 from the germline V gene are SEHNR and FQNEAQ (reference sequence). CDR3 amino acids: CASSLGHGEQYF. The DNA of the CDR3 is TGTGCCAGCAGCTTAGGACACGGGGAGCAGTACTTC.

The CDR3 reads CASSRSGEGTNEQFF. DNA of the CDR3: TGTGCCAGTAGTCGATCTGGGGAGGGGACGAATGAGCAGTTCTTC. The chain links TRBV19 to TRBJ2-1; 7 nucleotides line up with TRBD2. The CDR3 is made up of 15 amino acids. J lost 7 bases, V lost 5 bases, and 11 bases had no gene match. The germline V gene has CDR1 LNHDA and CDR2 SQIVND (reference sequence).

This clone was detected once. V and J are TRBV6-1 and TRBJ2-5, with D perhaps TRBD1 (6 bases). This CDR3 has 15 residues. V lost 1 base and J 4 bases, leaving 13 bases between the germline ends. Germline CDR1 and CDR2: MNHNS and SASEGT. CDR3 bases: TGTGCCAGCAGTGAAGGACCCGCAGGGGCAGAGACCCAGTACTTC. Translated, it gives CASSEGPAGAETQYF.

DNA of the CDR3: TGTGCCAGCAGCTTGCGGGGCCGGAATTCACCCCTCCACTTT. Encoded protein: CASSLRGRNSPLHF. The chain carries TRBV7-6 and TRBJ1-6, with D perhaps matching TRBD1 (5 bases). The germline gives CDR1 SGHVS, CDR2 FNYEAQ. V lost 3 bases, J lost 7 bases, and 10 bases lay in between. This CDR3 has 14 amino acids.

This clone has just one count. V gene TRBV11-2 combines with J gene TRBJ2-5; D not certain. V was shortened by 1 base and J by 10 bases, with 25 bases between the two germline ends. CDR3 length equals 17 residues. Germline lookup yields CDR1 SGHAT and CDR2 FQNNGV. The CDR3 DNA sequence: TGTGCCAGCAGCTTAGCCCGAGCCCCGGAAGGGTCTATGGGCCAGTACTTC. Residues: CASSLARAPEGSMGQYF.

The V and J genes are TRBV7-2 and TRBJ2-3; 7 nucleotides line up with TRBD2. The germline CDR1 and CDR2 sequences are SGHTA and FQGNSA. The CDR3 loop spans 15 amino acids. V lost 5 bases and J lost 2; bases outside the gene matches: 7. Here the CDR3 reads CASSDPSGYTDTQYF. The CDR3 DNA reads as TGTGCCAGCAGCGACCCTAGCGGCTACACAGATACGCAGTATTTT.

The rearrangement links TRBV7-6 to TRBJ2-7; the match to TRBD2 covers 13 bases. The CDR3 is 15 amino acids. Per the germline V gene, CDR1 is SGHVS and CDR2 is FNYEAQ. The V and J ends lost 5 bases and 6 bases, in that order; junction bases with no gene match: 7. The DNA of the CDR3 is TGTGCCAGCAGCCCGGGACTAGCGGGGACTCTCGAGCAGTACTTC. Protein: CASSPGLAGTLEQYF.

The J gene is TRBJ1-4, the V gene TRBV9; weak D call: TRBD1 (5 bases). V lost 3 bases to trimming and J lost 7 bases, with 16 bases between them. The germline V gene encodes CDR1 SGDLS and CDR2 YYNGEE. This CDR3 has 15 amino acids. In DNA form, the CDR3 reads TGTGCCAGCAGCGGACCAGGGTATGAAGGTGAAAAACTGTTTTTT. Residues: CASSGPGYEGEKLFF.

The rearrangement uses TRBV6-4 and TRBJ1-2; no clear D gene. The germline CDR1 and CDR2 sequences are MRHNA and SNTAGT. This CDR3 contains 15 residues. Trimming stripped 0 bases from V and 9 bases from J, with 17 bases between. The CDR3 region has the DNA TGTGCCAGCAGTGACTCAGGGTTGGCGGTTCCAAGCTACACCTTC. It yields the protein CASSDSGLAVPSYTF.

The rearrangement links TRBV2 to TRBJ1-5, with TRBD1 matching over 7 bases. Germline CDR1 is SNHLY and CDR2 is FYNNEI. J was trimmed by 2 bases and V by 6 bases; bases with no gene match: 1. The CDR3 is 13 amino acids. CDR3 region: CASRTGRNQPQHF. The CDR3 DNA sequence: TGTGCCAGCAGGACAGGGCGCAATCAGCCCCAGCATTTT. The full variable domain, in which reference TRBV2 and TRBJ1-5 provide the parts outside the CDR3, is EPEVTQTPSHQVTQMGQEVILRCVPISNHLYFYWYRQILGQKVEFLVSFYNNEISEKSEIFDDQFSVERPDGSNFTLKIRSTKLEDSAMYFCASRTGRNQPQHFGDGTRLSIL.

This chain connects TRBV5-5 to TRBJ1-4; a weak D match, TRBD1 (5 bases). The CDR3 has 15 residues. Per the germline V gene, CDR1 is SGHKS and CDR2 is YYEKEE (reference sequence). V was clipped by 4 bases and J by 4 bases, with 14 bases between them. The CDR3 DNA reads TGTGCCAGCAGCGGCTTGGGGCGGATTAATGAAAAACTGTTTTTT. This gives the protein CASSGLGRINEKLFF.

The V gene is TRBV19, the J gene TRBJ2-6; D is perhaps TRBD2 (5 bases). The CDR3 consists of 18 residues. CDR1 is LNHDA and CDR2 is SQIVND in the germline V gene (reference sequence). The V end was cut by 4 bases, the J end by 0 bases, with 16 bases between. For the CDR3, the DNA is TGTGCCAGTAGTACGGCCCGGGGTTCCGGCTCTGGGGCCAACGTCCTGACTTTC. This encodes CASSTARGSGSGANVLTF.

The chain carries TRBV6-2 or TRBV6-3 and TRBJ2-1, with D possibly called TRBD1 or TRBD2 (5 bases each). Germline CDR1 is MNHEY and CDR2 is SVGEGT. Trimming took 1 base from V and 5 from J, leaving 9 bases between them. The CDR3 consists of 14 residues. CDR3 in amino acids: CASSYLGRNNEQFF. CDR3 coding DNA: TGTGCCAGCAGTTACTTGGGACGCAACAATGAGCAGTTCTTC.

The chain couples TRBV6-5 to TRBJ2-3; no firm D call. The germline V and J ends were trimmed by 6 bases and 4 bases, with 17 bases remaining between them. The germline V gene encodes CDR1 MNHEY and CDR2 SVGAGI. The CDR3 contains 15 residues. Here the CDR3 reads CASSITAMAADTQYF. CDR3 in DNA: TGTGCCAGCAGCATAACGGCTATGGCGGCAGATACGCAGTATTTT.

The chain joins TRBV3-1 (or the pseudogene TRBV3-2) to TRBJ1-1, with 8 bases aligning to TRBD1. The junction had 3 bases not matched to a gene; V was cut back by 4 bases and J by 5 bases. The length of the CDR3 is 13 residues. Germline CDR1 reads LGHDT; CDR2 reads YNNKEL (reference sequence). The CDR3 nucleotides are TGTGCCAGCAGCCGCGGACAGGGAACTGAAGCTTTCTTT. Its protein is CASSRGQGTEAFF.

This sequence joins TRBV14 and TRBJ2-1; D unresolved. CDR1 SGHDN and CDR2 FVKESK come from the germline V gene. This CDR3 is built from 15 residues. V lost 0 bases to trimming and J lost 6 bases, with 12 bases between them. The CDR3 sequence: CASSQDLNYVNEQFF. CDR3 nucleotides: TGTGCCAGCAGCCAAGATCTGAACTATGTCAATGAGCAGTTCTTC.

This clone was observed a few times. CDR3: CASSLAIGMTGELFF. Written as DNA, the CDR3 is TGTGCCAGCAGCTTAGCGATAGGGATGACCGGGGAGCTGTTTTTT. The chain carries TRBV7-9 and TRBJ2-2; D uncertain. V dropped 0 bases and J dropped 5 bases, with 10 bases sitting between them. The CDR3 totals 15 residues. Germline CDR1 reads SEHNR; CDR2 reads FQNEAQ (reference sequence).

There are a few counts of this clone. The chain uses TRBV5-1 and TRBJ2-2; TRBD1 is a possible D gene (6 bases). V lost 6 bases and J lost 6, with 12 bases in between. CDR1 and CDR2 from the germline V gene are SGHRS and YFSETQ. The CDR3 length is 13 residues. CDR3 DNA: TGCGCCAGCACACTACAGGGCCCCGGGGAGCTGTTTTTT. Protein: CASTLQGPGELFF.

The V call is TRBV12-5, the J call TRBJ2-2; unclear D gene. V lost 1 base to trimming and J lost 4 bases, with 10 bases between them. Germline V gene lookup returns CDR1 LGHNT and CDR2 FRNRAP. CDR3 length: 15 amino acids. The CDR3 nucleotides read TGTGCTAGTGGTTTGGGGCAGCGCAGCACCGGGGAGCTGTTTTTT. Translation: CASGLGQRSTGELFF.

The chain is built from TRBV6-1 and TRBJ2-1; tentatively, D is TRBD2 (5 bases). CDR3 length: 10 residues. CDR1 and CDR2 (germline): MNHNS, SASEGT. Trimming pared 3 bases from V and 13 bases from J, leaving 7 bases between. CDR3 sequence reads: CASSESSQFF. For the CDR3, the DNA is TGTGCCAGCAGTGAGTCTAGCCAGTTCTTC.

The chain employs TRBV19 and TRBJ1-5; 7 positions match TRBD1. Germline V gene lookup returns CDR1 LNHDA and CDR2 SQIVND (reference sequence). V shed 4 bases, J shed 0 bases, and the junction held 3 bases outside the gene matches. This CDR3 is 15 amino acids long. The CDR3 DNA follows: TGTGCCAGTAGTAGACAGGGATATAGCAATCAGCCCCAGCATTTT. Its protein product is CASSRQGYSNQPQHF.

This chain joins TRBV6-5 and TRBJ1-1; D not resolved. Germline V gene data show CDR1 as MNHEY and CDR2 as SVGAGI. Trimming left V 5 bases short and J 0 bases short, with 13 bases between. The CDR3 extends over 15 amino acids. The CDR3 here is CASSNPGVLNTEAFF. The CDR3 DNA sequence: TGTGCCAGCAGTAACCCCGGGGTCTTGAACACTGAAGCTTTCTTT.

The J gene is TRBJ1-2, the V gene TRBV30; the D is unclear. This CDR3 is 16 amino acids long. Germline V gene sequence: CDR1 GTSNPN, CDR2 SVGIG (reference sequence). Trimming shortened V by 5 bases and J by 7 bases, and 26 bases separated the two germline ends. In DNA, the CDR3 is TGTGCCTGGGTACTCCCTTTAAGGCGGAAGGGAAGTGGCTACACCTTC. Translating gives CAWVLPLRRKGSGYTF. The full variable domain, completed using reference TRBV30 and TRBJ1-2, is SQTIHQWPATLVQPVGSPLSLECTVEGTSNPNLYWYRQAAGRGLQLLFYSVGIGQISSEVPQNLSASRPQDRQFILSSKKLLLSDSGFYLCAWVLPLRRKGSGYTFGSGTRLTVV.

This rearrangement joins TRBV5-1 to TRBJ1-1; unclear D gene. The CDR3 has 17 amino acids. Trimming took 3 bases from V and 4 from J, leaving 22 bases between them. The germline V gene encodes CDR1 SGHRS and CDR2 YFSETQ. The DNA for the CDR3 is TGCGCCAGCAGCTCCTACTCGTCCCGGGAAGTAAGCACTGAAGCTTTCTTT. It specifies CASSSYSSREVSTEAFF.